Here is one T cell receptor (beta chain) with its context. These data come from a study of blood T cell repertoires in COVID-19. Study information: There were acute and convalescent COVID-19 samples, and they came from the United States, Italy and Spain. In each case, the material was cDNA or gDNA derived from T cells, B-cell-depleted T cells, or PBMCs.

Original analysis: Scientists estimated how many nucleated cells there were by amplifying reference gene primers. The data were produced by immunoSEQ multiplex PCR, yet TCRdb's version contains in-frame clones alone and is incomplete. V, J and clone size reflect that table, while D and trimming were determined from the DNA. The table lists some 150,000 clones, around 76% of them singletons, with more than 7.5% in the top ten. The germline gives CDR1 SEHNR, CDR2 FQNEAQ (reference sequence). V gave up 5 bases and J gave up 4 bases, with 14 bases separating them. This CDR3 spans 15 amino acids. The chain is built from TRBV7-9 and TRBJ1-4; the D gene is possibly TRBD1 (6 bases). The TCR originated in a woman in her 70s with acute or convalescent COVID-19. The sequencing sample was made of peripheral blood. For the CDR3, the DNA is TGTGCCAGCAGCGGACGGGGGGGCTATAATGAAAAACTGTTTTTT. The encoded protein is CASSGRGGYNEKLFF.